This T cell receptor (beta chain) was found in a study of T cell clones after liver transplantation. This CDR3 has 14 residues. Trimming took 2 bases from V and 5 from J, leaving 12 bases between them. Germline CDR1 and CDR2: MDHEN and SYDVKM. Generated by immunoSEQ multiplex PCR, the TCRdb table keeps only in-frame clones and is missing some. This sample has roughly 16,000 clones; approximately 80% occur once, and the top ten carry 35% to 40%. V usage is TRBV28 and J usage is TRBJ2-5; TRBD2 is a possible D gene (5 bases). The specimen was CD8+ T cells from blood, collected 48 months after liver transplant. The TCR comes from a human patient who received a liver transplant. Some T cells may trace back to the graft donor. CDR3 sequence (DNA): TGTGCCAGCAGTTTAGGCCTAGCCCGGGAGACCCAGTACTTC. It translates to CASSLGLARETQYF.